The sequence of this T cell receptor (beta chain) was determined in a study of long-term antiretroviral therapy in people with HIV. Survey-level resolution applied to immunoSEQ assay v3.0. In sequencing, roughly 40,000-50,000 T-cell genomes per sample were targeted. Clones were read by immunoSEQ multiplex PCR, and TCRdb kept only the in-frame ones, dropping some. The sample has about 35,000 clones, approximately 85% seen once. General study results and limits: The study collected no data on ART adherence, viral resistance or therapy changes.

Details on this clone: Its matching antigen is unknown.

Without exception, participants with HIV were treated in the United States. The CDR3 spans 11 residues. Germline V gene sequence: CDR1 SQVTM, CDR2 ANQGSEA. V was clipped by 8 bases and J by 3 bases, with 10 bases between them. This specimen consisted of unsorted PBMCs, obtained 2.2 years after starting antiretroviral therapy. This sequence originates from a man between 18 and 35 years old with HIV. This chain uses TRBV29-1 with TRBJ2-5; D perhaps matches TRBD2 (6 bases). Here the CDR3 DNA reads TGCAGCACTGGACTAAAAGAGACCCAGTACTTC. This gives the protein CSTGLKETQYF. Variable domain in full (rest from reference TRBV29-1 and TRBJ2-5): SAVISQKPSRDICQRGTSLTIQCQVDSQVTMMFWYRQQPGQSLTLIATANQGSEATYESGFVIDKFPISRPNLTFSTLTVSNMSPEDSSIYLCSTGLKETQYFGPGTRLLVL.